Here is one T cell receptor beta chain with its context. Antigen unknown. TCRdb re-derived calls from the 5' RACE reads in MiXCR, one entry per CDR3 protein. The sample consists of 150,000 to 200,000 distinct CDR3 sequences, around 32% of them appearing once. This specimen belongs to a study of CD8 T cells in ankylosing spondylitis. Trimming left V 5 bases short and J 5 bases short, with 8 bases between. The length of the CDR3 is 12 residues. CDR1 is SGHTA and CDR2 is FQGNSA in the germline V gene. Study-level results: A TCR beta motif of fewer than ten highly homologous variants appeared characteristic of ankylosing spondylitis blood. Some of the motif variants had earlier been found in reactive arthritis patients' fluid and blood.

The chain has TRBV7-2 and TRBJ2-3; no clear D. The sample consisted of synovial fluid, either unsorted or a sorted T cell fraction (not recorded which). The sequence came from a male donor with ankylosing spondylitis. CDR3 amino acids: CASSQSRDTQYF. CDR3 bases: TGTGCCAGCAGCCAATCAAGAGATACGCAGTATTTT.